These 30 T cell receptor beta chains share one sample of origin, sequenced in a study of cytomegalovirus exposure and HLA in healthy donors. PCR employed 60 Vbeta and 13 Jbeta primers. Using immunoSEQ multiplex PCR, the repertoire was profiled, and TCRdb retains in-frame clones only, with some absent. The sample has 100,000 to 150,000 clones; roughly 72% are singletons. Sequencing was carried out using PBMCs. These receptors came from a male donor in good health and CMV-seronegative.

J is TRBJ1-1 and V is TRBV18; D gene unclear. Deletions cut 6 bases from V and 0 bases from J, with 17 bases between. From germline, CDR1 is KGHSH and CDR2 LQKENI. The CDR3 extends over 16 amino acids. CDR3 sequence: CASSPEAGLLNTEAFF. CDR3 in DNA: TGTGCCAGCTCTCCCGAGGCAGGACTGCTGAACACTGAAGCTTTCTTT.

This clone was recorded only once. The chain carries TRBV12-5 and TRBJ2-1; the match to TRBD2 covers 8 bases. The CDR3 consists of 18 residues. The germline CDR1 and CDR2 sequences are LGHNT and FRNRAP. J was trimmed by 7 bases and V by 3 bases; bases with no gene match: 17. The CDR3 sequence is CASGLSGVAGSLQNEQFF. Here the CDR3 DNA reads TGTGCTAGTGGTTTAAGTGGGGTAGCGGGGTCTTTACAAAATGAGCAGTTCTTC.

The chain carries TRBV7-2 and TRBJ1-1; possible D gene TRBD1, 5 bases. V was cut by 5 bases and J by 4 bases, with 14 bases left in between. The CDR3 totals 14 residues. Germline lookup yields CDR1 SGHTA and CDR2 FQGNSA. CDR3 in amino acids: CASSQGGVATEAFF. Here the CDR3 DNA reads TGTGCCAGCAGCCAAGGAGGGGTTGCCACTGAAGCTTTCTTT.

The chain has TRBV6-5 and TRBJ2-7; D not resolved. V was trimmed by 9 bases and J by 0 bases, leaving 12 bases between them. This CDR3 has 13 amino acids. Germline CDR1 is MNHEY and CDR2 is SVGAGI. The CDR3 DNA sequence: TGTGCCAGTCGGTGGCGGCCCTCCTACGAGCAGTACTTC. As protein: CASRWRPSYEQYF.

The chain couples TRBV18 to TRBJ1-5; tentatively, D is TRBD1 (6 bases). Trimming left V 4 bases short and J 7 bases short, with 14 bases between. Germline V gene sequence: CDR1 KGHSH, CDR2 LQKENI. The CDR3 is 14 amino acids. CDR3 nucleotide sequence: TGTGCCAGCTCACTACAGGGTCAGGGACAGCCCCAGCATTTT. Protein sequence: CASSLQGQGQPQHF.

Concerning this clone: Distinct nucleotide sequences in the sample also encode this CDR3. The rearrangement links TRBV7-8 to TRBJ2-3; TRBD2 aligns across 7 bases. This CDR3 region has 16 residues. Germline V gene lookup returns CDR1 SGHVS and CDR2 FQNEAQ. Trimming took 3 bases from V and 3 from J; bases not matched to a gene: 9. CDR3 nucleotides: TGTGCCAGCAGCTTGGCGAGGGACTACTCAACAGATACGCAGTATTTT. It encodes CASSLARDYSTDTQYF.

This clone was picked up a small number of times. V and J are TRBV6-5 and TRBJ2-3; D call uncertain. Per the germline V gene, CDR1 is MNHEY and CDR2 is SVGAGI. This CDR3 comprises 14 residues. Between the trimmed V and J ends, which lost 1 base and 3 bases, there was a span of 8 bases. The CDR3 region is CASSYFGRTDTQYF. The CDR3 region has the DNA TGTGCCAGCAGTTACTTTGGCAGAACAGATACGCAGTATTTT.

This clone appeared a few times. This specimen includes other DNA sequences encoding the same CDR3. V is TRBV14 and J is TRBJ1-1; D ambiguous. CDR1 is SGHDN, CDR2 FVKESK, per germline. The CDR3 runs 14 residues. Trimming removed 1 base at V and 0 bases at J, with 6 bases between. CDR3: CASSQAGMNTEAFF. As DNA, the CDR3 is TGTGCCAGCAGCCAAGCGGGGATGAACACTGAAGCTTTCTTT.

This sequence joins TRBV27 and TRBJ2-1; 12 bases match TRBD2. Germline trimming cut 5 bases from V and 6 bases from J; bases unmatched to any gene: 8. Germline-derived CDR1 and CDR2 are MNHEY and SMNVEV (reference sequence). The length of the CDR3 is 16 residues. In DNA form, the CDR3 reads TGTGCCAGCAGTCTACTGACTAGCGGGAGACCCAATGAGCAGTTCTTC. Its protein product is CASSLLTSGRPNEQFF.

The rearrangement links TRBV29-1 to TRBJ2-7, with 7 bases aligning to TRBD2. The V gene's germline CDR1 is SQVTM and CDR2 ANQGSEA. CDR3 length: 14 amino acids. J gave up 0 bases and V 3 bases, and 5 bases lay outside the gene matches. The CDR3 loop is CSVEGGSSSYEQYF. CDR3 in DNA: TGCAGCGTTGAGGGGGGGAGCAGCTCCTACGAGCAGTACTTC.

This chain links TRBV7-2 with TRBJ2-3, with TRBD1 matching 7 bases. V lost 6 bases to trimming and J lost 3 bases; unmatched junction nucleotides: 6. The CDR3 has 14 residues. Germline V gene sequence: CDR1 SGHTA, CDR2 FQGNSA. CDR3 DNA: TGTGCCAGCAGGACTACAGGGGCGACAGATACGCAGTATTTT. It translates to CASRTTGATDTQYF.

The DNA for the CDR3 is TGTGCCATCAGTGAGTCGGAGGTCATAGGGCAGTATTTT. This sequence encodes CAISESEVIGQYF. The gene calls are TRBV10-3 and TRBJ2-3; D is possibly TRBD2 (5 bases). The CDR3 is 13 residues long. V was trimmed by 0 bases and J by 11 bases, leaving 12 bases between them. CDR1 and CDR2 from the germline V gene are ENHRY and SYGVKD.

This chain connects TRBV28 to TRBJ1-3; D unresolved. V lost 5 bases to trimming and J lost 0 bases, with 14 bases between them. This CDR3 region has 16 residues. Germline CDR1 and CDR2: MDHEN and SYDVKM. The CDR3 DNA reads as TGTGCCAGCAGTGCCGTAGACGGGAGCTCTGGAAACACCATATATTTT. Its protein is CASSAVDGSSGNTIYF.

The CDR3 sequence: CASSVLRQGNSPLHF. CDR3 bases: TGTGCCAGCAGTGTACTACGACAGGGAAATTCACCCCTCCACTTT. The chain carries TRBV6-1 and TRBJ1-6; 7 nucleotides line up with TRBD1. This CDR3 comprises 15 residues. Trimming cost V 4 bases and J 7 bases; bases outside gene matches: 7. Germline CDR1 MNHNS, CDR2 SASEGT.

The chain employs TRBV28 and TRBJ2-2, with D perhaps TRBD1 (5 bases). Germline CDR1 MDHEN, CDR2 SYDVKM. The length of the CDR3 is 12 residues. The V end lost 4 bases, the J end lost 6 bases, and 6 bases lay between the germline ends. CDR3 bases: TGTGCCAGCAGTTCGACAGCCGGGGAGCTGTTTTTT. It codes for CASSSTAGELFF.

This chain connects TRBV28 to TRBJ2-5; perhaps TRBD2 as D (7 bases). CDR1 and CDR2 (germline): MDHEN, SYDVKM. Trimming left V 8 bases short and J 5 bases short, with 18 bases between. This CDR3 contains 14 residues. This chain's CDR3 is CASGRRGAQETQYF. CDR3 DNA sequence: TGTGCCAGCGGCCGACGGGGGGCCCAGGAGACCCAGTACTTC.

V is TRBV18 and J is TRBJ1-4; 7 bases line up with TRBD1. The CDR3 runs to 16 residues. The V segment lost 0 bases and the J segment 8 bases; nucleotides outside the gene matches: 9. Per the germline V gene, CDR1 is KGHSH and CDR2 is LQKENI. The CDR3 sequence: CASSPPVQGGNEKLFF. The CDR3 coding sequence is TGTGCCAGCTCACCACCGGTGCAAGGGGGCAACGAAAAACTGTTTTTT.

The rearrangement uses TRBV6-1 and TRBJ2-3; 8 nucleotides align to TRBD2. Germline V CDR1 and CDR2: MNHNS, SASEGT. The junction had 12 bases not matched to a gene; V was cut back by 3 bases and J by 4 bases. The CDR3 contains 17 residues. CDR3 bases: TGTGCCAGCAGTGAGCCGGGGCCGGGGGGGCCCTCAGATACGCAGTATTTT. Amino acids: CASSEPGPGGPSDTQYF.

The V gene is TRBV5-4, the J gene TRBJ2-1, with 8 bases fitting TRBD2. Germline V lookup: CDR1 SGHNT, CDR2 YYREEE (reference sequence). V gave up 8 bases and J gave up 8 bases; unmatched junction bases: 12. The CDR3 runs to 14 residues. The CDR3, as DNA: TGTGCCAGTAGCACGGGAGGGTCTAGGGATGAGCAGTTCTTC. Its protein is CASSTGGSRDEQFF. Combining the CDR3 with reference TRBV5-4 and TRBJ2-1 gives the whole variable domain ETGVTQSPTHLIKTRGQQVTLRCSSQSGHNTVSWYQQALGQGPQFIFQYYREEENGRGNFPPRFSGLQFPNYSSELNVNALELDDSALYLCASSTGGSRDEQFFGPGTRLTVL.

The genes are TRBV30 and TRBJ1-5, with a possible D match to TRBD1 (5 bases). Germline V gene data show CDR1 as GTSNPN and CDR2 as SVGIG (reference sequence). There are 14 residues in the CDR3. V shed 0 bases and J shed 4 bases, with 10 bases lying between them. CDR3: CAWSVGRGNQPQHF. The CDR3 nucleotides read TGTGCCTGGAGTGTAGGGAGGGGTAATCAGCCCCAGCATTTT.

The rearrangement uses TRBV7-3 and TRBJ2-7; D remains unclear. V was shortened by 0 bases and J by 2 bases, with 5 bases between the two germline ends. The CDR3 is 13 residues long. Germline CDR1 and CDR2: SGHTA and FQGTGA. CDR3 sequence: CASSLTGPYEQYF. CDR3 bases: TGTGCCAGCAGCTTAACCGGTCCCTACGAGCAGTACTTC.

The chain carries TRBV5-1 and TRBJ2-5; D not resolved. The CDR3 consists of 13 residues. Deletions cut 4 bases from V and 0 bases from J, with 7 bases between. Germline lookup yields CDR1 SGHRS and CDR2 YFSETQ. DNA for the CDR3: TGCGCCAGCAGCGTTGAGTACCAAGAGACCCAGTACTTC. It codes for CASSVEYQETQYF.

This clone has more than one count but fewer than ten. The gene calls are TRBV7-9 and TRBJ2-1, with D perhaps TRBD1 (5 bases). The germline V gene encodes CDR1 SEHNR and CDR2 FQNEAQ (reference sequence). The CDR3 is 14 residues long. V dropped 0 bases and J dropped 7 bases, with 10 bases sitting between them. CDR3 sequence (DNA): TGTGCCAGCAGCTTAGCGGGGCGACCTAATGAGCAGTTCTTC. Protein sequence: CASSLAGRPNEQFF.

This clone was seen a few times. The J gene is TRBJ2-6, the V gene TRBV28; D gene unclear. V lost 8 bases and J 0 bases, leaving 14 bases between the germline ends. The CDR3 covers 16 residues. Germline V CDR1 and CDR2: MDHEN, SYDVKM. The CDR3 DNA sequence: TGTGCCAGCGCTCGCAGGATAAGCTCTGGGGCCAACGTCCTGACTTTC. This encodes CASARRISSGANVLTF.

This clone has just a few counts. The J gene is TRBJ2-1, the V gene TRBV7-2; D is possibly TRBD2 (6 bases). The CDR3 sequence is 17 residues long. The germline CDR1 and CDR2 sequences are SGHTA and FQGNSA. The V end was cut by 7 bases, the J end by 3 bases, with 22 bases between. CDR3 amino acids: CASTREAGWGFYNEQFF. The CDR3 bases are TGTGCCAGCACAAGGGAGGCTGGGTGGGGTTTCTACAATGAGCAGTTCTTC.

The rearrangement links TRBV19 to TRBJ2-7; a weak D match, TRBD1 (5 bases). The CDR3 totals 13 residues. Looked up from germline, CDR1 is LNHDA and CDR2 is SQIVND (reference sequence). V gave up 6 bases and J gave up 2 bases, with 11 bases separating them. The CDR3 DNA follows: TGTGCCAGTAGGGACAAAGGGACCTACGAGCAGTACTTC. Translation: CASRDKGTYEQYF.

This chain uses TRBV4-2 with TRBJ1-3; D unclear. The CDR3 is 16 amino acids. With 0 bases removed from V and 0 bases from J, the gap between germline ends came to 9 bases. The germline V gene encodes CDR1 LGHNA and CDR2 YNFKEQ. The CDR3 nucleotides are TGTGCCAGCAGCCAAGACCGGAGGAACTCTGGAAACACCATATATTTT. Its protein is CASSQDRRNSGNTIYF.

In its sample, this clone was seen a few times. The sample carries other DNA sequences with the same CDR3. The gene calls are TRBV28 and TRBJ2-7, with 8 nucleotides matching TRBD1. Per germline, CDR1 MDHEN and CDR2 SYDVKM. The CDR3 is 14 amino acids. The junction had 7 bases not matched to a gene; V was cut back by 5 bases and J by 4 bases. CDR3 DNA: TGTGCCAGCAGTCTCCGACAGGGGAGGTACGAGCAGTACTTC. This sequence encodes CASSLRQGRYEQYF.

CDR3: CASSLVRRAGSNEQFF. CDR3 DNA sequence: TGTGCCAGCAGCTTAGTAAGGCGGGCTGGGAGCAATGAGCAGTTCTTC. The chain links TRBV7-2 to TRBJ2-1, with D perhaps TRBD2 (5 bases). This CDR3 has 16 residues. V lost 1 base and J lost 6, with 16 bases in between. Germline loops: CDR1 SGHTA, CDR2 FQGNSA.

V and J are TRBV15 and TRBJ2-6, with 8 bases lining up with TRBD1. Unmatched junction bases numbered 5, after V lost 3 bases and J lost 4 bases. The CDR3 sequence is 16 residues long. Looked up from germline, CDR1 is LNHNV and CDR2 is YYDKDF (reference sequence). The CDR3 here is CATSRQGAGGANVLTF. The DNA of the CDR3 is TGTGCCACCAGCAGGCAGGGGGCGGGCGGGGCCAACGTCCTGACTTTC.